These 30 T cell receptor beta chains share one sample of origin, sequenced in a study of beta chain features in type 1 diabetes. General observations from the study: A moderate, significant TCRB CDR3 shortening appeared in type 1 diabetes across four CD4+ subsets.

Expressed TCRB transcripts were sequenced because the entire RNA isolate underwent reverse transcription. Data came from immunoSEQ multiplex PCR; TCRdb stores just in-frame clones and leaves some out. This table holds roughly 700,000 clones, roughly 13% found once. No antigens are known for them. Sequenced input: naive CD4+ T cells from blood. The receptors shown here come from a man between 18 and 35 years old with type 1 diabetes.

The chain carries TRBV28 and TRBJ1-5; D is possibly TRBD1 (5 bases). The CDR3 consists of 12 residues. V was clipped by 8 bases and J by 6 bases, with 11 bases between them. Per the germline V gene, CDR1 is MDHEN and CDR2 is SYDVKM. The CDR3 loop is CASSGGSQPQHF. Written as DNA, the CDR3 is TGTGCCAGCTCCGGGGGGAGTCAGCCCCAGCATTTT.

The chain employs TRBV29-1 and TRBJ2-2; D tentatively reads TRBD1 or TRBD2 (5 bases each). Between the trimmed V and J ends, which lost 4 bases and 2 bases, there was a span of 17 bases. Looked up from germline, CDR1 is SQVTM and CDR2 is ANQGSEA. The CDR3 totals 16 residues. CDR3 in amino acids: CSVVGPGTANTGELFF. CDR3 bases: TGCAGCGTTGTAGGGCCCGGGACCGCTAACACCGGGGAGCTGTTTTTT.

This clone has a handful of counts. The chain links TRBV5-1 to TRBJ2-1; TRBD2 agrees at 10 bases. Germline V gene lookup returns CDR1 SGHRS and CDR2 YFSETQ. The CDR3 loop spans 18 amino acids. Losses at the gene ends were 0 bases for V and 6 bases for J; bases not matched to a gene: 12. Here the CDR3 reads CASSLAPSGAGGSNEQFF. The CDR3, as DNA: TGCGCCAGCAGCTTGGCCCCTTCCGGAGCGGGGGGGAGCAATGAGCAGTTCTTC. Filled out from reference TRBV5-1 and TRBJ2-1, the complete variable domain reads KAGVTQTPRYLIKTRGQQVTLSCSPISGHRSVSWYQQTPGQGLQFLFEYFSETQRNKGNFPGRFSGRQFSNSRSEMNVSTLELGDSALYLCASSLAPSGAGGSNEQFFGPGTRLTVL.

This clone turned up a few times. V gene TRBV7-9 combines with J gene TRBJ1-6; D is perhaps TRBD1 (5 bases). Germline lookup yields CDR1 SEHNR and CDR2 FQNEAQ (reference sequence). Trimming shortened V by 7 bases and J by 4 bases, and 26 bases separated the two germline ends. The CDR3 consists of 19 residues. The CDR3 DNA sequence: TGTGCCAGCATCCAGGGCGGCGGGGGAATAGACTCTTATAATTCACCCCTCCACTTT. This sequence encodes CASIQGGGGIDSYNSPLHF.

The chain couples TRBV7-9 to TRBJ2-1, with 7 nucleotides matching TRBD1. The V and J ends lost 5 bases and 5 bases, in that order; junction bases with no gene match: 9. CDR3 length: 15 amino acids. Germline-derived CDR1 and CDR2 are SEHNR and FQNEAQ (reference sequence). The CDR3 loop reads CASSPRTGTNNEQFF. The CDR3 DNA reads TGTGCCAGCAGCCCTAGGACAGGTACGAACAATGAGCAGTTCTTC.

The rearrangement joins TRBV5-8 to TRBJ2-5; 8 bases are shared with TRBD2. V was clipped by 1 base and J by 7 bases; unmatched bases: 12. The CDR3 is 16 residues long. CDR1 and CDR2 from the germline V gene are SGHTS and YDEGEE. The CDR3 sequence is CASSLPGGGGTGTQYF. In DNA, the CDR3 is TGTGCCAGCAGCTTGCCTGGCGGCGGGGGGACCGGGACCCAGTACTTC.

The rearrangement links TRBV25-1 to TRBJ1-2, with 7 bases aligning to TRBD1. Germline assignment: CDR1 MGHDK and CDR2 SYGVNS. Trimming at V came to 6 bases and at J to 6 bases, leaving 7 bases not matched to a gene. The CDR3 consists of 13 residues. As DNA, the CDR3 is TGTGCCAGCAGCCCGGGACAGAGAAATGGCTACACCTTC. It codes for CASSPGQRNGYTF.

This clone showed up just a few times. CDR3 residues: CASSPTGGFSGNTIYF. The CDR3 nucleotides read TGTGCCAGCAGTCCGACAGGAGGGTTCTCTGGAAACACCATATATTTT. The rearrangement uses TRBV27 and TRBJ1-3; maybe TRBD1 (6 bases). Between the trimmed V and J ends, which lost 5 bases and 0 bases, there was a span of 14 bases. The V gene's germline CDR1 is MNHEY and CDR2 SMNVEV (reference sequence). CDR3 length: 16 amino acids.

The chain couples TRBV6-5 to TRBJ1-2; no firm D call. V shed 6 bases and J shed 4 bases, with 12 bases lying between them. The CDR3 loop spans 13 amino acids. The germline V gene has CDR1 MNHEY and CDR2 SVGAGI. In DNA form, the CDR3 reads TGTGCCAGCAGCCGCGACTGGAGCTATGGCTACACCTTC. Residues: CASSRDWSYGYTF.

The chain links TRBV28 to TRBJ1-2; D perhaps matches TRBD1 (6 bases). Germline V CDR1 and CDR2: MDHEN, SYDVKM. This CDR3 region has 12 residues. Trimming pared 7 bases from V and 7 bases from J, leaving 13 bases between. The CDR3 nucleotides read TGTGCCAGCACGGCTGGGGGCAGTGGCTACACCTTC. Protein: CASTAGGSGYTF.

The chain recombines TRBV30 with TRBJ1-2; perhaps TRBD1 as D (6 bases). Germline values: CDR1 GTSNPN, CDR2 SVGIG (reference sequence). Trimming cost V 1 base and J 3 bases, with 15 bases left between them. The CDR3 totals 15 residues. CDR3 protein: CAWSGGGKVDYGYTF. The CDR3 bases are TGTGCCTGGAGTGGAGGGGGAAAAGTGGACTATGGCTACACCTTC.

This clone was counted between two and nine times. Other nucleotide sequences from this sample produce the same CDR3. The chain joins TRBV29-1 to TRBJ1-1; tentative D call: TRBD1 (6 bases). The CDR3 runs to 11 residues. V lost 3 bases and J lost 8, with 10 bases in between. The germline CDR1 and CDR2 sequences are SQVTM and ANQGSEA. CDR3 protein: CSVETGTEAFF. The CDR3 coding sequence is TGCAGCGTTGAGACAGGAACCGAAGCTTTCTTT.

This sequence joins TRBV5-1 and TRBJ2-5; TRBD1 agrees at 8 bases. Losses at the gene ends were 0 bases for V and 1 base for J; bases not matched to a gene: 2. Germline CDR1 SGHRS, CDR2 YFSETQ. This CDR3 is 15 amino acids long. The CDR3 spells CASSLAGQGQETQYF. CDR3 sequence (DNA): TGCGCCAGCAGCTTGGCCGGACAGGGCCAAGAGACCCAGTACTTC.

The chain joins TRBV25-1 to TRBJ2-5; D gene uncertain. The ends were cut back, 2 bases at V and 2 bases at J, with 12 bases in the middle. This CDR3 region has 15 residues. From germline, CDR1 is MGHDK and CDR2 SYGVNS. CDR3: CASSEDRAGQETQYF. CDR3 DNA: TGTGCCAGCAGTGAAGACCGGGCCGGGCAAGAGACCCAGTACTTC.

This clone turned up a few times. The CDR3 DNA sequence: TGTGCCATCAGTGATGGCCCCTCTGACCCTGAAGCTTTCTTT. Protein product: CAISDGPSDPEAFF. This sequence joins TRBV10-3 and TRBJ1-1, with D hard to call. Germline assignment: CDR1 ENHRY and CDR2 SYGVKD. This CDR3 is built from 14 residues. V dropped 3 bases and J dropped 6 bases, with 14 bases sitting between them.

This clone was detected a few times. The CDR3 spells CASSLLAEQFF. The CDR3 nucleotides read TGTGCCAGCAGCCTACTAGCGGAGCAGTTCTTC. The rearrangement joins TRBV7-2 to TRBJ2-1, with 7 bases fitting TRBD2. The germline CDR1 and CDR2 sequences are SGHTA and FQGNSA. There are 11 residues in the CDR3. V dropped 5 bases and J dropped 10; count of bases not matched to a gene: 2.

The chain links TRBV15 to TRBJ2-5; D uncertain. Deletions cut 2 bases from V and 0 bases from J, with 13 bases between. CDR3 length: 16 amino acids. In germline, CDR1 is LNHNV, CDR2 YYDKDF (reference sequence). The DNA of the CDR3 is TGTGCCACCAGCAGAATGGGAAACAGAAACCAAGAGACCCAGTACTTC. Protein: CATSRMGNRNQETQYF.

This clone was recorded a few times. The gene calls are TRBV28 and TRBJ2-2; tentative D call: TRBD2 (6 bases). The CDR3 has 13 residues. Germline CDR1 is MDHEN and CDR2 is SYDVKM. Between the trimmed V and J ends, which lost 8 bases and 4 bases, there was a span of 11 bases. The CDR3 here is CASPSGVTGELFF. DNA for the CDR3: TGTGCCAGCCCCTCGGGGGTCACCGGGGAGCTGTTTTTT.

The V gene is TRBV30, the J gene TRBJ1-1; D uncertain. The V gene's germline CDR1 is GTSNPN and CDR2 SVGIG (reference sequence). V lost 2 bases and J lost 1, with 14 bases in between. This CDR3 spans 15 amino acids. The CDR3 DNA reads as TGTGCCTGGAGTCCCGCGAGGGCGTGGAACACTGAAGCTTTCTTT. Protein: CAWSPARAWNTEAFF.

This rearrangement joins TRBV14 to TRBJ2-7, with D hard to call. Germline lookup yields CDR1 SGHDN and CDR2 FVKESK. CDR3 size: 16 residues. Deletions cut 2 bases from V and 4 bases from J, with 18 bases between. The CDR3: CASSQSPPLTKYEQYF. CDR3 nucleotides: TGTGCCAGCAGCCAATCCCCGCCCTTGACAAAGTACGAGCAGTACTTC. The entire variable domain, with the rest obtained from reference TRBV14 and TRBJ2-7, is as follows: EAGVTQFPSHSVIEKGQTVTLRCDPISGHDNLYWYRRVMGKEIKFLLHFVKESKQDESGMPNNRFLAERTGGTYSTLKVQPAELEDSGVYFCASSQSPPLTKYEQYFGPGTRLTVT.

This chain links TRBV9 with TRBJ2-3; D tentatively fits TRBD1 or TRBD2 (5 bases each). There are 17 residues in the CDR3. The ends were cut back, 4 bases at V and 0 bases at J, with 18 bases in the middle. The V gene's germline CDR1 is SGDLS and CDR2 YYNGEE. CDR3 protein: CASSYSDRWGSTDTQYF. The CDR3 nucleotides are TGTGCCAGCAGCTACTCCGACCGATGGGGGAGCACAGATACGCAGTATTTT.

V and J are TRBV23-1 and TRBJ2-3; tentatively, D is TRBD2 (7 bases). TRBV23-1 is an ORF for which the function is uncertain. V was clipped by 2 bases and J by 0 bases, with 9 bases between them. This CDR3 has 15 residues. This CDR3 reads CASSQGGASTDTQYF. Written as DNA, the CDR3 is TGCGCCAGCAGTCAAGGGGGGGCCAGCACAGATACGCAGTATTTT.

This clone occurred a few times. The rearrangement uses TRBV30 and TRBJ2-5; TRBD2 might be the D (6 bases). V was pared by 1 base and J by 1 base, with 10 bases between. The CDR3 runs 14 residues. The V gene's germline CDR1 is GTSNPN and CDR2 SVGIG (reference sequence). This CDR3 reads CAWSGLVIQETQYF. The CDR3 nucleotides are TGTGCCTGGAGTGGACTAGTCATCCAAGAGACCCAGTACTTC.

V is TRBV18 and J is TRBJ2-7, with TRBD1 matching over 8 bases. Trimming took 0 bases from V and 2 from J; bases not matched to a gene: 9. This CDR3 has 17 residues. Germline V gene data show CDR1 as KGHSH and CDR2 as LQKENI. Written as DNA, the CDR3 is TGTGCCAGCTCACCACCGGGGGCAGGGGGCGAGACCTACGAGCAGTACTTC. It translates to CASSPPGAGGETYEQYF.

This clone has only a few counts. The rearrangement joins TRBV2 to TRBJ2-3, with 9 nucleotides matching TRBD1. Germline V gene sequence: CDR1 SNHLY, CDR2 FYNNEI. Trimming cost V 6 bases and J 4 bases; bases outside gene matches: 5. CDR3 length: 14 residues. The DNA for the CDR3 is TGTGCCAGCAGCCTACAGGGGGCCTCAGATACGCAGTATTTT. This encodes CASSLQGASDTQYF.

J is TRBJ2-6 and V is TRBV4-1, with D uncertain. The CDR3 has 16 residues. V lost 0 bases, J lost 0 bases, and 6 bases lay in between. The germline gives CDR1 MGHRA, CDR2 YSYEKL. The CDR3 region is CASSQDAPSGANVLTF. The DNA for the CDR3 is TGCGCCAGCAGCCAAGATGCTCCCTCTGGGGCCAACGTCCTGACTTTC.

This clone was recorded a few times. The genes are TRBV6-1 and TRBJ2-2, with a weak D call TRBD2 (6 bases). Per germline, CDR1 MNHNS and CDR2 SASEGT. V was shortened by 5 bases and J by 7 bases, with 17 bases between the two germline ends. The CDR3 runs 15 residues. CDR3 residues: CASSSLAYRGGELFF. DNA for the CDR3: TGTGCCAGCAGTTCCCTAGCGTATCGTGGCGGGGAGCTGTTTTTT.

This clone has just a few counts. CDR3 DNA sequence: TGTGCCAGCAGCTTCGATAGTAGTTATTCACCCCTCCACTTT. Translated: CASSFDSSYSPLHF. The gene calls are TRBV7-9 and TRBJ1-6, with unresolved D. Germline V lookup: CDR1 SEHNR, CDR2 FQNEAQ (reference sequence). V gave up 3 bases and J gave up 8 bases, with 11 bases separating them. The CDR3 sequence is 14 residues long.

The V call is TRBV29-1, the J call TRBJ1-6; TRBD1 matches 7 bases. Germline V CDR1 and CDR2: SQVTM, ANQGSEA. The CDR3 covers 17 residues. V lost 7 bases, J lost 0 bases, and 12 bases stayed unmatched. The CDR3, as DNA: TGCAGCGCCCAACTTCCGGACAGGAGCTCCTATAATTCACCCCTCCACTTT. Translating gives CSAQLPDRSSYNSPLHF.

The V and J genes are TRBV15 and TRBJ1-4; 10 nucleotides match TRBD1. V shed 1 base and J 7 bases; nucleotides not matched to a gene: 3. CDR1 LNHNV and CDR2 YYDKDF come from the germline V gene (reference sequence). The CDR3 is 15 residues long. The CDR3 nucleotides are TGTGCCACCAGCAGAGGACAGGGGGCCCCTGAAAAACTGTTTTTT. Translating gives CATSRGQGAPEKLFF.